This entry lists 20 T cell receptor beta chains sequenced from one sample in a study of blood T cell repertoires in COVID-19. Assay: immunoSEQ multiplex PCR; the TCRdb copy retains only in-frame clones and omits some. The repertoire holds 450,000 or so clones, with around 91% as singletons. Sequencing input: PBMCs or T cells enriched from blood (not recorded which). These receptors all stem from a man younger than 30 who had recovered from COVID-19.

The CDR3 sequence is CASRPVLKSNQPQHF. DNA for the CDR3: TGTGCCAGCAGGCCGGTCTTGAAAAGCAATCAGCCCCAGCATTTT. The J gene is TRBJ1-5, the V gene TRBV6-5; D gene unclear. Trimming pared 6 bases from V and 1 base from J, leaving 13 bases between. The CDR3 is 15 residues long. The germline CDR1 and CDR2 sequences are MNHEY and SVGAGI.

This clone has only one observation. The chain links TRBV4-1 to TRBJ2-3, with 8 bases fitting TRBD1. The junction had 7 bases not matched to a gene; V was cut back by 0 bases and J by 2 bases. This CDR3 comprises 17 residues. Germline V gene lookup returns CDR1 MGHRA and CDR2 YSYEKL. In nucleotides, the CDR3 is TGCGCCAGCAGCCAAGATGGGACAGGTTTGGCCACAGATACGCAGTATTTT. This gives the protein CASSQDGTGLATDTQYF.

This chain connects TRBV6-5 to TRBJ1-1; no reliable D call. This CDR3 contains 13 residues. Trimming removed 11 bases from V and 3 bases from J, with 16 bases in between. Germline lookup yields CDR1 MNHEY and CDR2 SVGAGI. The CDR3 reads CAAMREWYTEAFF. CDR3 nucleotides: TGTGCCGCCATGCGGGAATGGTACACTGAAGCTTTCTTT.

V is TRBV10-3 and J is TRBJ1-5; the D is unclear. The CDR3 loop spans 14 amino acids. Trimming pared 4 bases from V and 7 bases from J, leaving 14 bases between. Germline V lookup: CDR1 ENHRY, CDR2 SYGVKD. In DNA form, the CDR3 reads TGTGCCATCAGTGGGGAAGCGGGGTTGCAGCCCCAGCATTTT. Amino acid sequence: CAISGEAGLQPQHF.

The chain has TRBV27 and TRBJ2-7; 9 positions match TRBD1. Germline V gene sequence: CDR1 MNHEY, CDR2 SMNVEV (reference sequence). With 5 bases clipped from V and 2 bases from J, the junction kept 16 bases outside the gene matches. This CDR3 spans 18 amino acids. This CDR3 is CASSLLYPRDRDPYEQYF. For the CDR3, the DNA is TGTGCCAGCAGTCTCCTCTACCCCCGGGACAGGGATCCCTACGAGCAGTACTTC.

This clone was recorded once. The CDR3 loop reads CASSYSRGGTEKLFF. The DNA of the CDR3 is TGTGCCAGCAGTTACTCGAGGGGAGGCACTGAAAAACTGTTTTTT. This chain joins TRBV6-2 or TRBV6-3 and TRBJ1-4; a weak D match, TRBD1 (5 bases). V shed 0 bases and J shed 7 bases, with 12 bases lying between them. Germline V gene sequence: CDR1 MNHEY, CDR2 SVGEGT. The CDR3 has 15 amino acids.

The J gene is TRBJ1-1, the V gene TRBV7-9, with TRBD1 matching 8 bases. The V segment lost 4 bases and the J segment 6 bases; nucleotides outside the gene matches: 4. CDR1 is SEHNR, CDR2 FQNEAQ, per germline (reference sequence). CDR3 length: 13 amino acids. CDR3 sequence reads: CASSYQGAPEAFF. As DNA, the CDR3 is TGTGCCAGCAGCTATCAGGGGGCCCCTGAAGCTTTCTTT.

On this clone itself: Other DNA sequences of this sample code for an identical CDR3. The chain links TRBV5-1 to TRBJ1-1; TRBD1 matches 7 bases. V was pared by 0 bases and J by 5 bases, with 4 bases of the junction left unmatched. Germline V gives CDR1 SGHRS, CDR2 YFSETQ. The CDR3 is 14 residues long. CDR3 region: CASSLDRGLTEAFF. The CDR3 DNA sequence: TGCGCCAGCAGCTTGGATAGGGGGCTTACTGAAGCTTTCTTT.

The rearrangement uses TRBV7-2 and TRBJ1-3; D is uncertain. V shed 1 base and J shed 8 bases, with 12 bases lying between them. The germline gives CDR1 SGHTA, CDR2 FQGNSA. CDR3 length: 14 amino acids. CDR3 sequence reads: CASSLGFEGHTIYF. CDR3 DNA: TGTGCCAGCAGCTTAGGGTTCGAGGGCCACACCATATATTTT. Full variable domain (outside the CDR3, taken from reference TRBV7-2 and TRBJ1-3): GAGVSQSPSNKVTEKGKDVELRCDPISGHTALYWYRQSLGQGLEFLIYFQGNSAPDKSGLPSDRFSAERTGGSVSTLTIQRTQQEDSAVYLCASSLGFEGHTIYFGEGSWLTVV.

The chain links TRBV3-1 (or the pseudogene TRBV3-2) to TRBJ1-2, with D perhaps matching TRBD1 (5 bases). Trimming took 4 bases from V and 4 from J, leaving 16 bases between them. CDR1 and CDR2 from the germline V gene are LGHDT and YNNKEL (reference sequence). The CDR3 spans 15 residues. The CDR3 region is CASSLAPSGGYGYTF. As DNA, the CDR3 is TGTGCCAGCAGCCTGGCCCCCTCCGGGGGCTATGGCTACACCTTC.

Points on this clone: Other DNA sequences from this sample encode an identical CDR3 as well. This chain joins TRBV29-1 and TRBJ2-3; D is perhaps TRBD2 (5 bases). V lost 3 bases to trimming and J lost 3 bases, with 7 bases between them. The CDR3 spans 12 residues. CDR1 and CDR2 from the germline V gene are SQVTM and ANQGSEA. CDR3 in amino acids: CSVDRGTDTQYF. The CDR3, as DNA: TGCAGCGTTGACCGAGGGACAGATACGCAGTATTTT.

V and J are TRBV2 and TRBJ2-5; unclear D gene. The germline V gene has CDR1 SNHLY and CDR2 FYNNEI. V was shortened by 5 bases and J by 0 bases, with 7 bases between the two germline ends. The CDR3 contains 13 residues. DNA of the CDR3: TGTGCCAGCAGTAGGAGCTACCAAGAGACCCAGTACTTC. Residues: CASSRSYQETQYF.

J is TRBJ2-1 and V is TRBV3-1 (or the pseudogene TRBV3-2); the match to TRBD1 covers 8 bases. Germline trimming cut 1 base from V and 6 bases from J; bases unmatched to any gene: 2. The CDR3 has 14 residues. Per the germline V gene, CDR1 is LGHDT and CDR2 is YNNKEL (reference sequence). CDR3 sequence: CASSQADRVNEQFF. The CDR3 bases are TGTGCCAGCAGCCAAGCGGACAGGGTCAATGAGCAGTTCTTC.

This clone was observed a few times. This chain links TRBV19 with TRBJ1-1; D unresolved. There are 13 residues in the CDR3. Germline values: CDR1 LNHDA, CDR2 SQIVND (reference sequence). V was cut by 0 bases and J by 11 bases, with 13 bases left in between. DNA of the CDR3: TGTGCCAGTAGTATAGATGTTCCGGTAGAGGCTTTCTTT. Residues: CASSIDVPVEAFF. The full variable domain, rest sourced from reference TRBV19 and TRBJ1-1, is DGGITQSPKYLFRKEGQNVTLSCEQNLNHDAMYWYRQDPGQGLRLIYYSQIVNDFQKGDIAEGYSVSREKKESFPLTVTSAQKNPTAFYLCASSIDVPVEAFFGQGTRLTVV.

CDR3 bases: TGTGCCAGCAGCCGGTCTGAAAAACTGTTTTTT. It encodes CASSRSEKLFF. This chain joins TRBV28 and TRBJ1-4; the D is unclear. V gave up 6 bases and J gave up 7 bases, with 6 bases separating them. Germline lookup yields CDR1 MDHEN and CDR2 SYDVKM. The length of the CDR3 is 11 residues. Full variable domain (remainder filled in from reference TRBV28 and TRBJ1-4): DVKVTQSSRYLVKRTGEKVFLECVQDMDHENMFWYRQDPGLGLRLIYFSYDVKMKEKGDIPEGYSVSREKKERFSLILESASTNQTSMYLCASSRSEKLFFGSGTQLSVL.

CDR3 bases: TGTGCTAGTGGGACTACGGGAAGACTCGGACCCTACGAGCAGTACTTC. This translates into CASGTTGRLGPYEQYF. This rearrangement joins TRBV12-5 to TRBJ2-7; weak D call: TRBD2 (5 bases). The V and J ends lost 6 bases and 2 bases respectively, with 20 bases between them. This CDR3 region has 16 residues. Germline V gene data show CDR1 as LGHNT and CDR2 as FRNRAP.

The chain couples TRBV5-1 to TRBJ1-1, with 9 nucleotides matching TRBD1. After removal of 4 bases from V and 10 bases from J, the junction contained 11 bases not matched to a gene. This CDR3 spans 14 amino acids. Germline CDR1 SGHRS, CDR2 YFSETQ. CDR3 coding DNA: TGCGCCAGCAGCGAAGGAGGGGGACAGGGAGGAGCTTTCTTT. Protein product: CASSEGGGQGGAFF.

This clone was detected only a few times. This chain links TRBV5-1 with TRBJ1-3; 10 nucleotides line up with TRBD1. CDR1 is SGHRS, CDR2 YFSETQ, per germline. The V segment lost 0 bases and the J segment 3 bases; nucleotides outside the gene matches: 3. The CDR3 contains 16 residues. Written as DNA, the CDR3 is TGCGCCAGCAGCTTGGGGGACAGGGGAAGTGGAAACACCATATATTTT. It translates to CASSLGDRGSGNTIYF. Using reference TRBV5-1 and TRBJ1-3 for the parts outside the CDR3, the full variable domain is KAGVTQTPRYLIKTRGQQVTLSCSPISGHRSVSWYQQTPGQGLQFLFEYFSETQRNKGNFPGRFSGRQFSNSRSEMNVSTLELGDSALYLCASSLGDRGSGNTIYFGEGSWLTVV.

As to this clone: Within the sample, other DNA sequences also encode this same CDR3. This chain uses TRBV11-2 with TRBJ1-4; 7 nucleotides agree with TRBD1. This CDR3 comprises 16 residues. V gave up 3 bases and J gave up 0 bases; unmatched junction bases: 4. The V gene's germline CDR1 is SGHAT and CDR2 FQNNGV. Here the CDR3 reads CASSLGTVATNEKLFF. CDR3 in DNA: TGTGCCAGCAGCTTGGGGACAGTTGCAACTAATGAAAAACTGTTTTTT.

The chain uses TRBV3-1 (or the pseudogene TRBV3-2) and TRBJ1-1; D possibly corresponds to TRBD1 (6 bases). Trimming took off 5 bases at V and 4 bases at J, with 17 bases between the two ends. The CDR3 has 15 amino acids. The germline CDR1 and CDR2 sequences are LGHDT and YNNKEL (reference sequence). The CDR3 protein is CASSRDNRETTEAFF. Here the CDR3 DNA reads TGTGCCAGCAGCAGAGATAACAGGGAAACCACTGAAGCTTTCTTT.